This TCR beta chain is from a study of OX40 agonist ivuxolimab in advanced cancers. A note on the overall study: Ivuxolimab was an agonistic, fully human IgG2 monoclonal antibody directed against OX40 (CD134), a costimulatory receptor. Intravenous ivuxolimab was administered to patients every 2 weeks at six dose levels: 0.01, 0.1, 0.3, 1.5, 3 and 10 mg/kg. Of the approximately 50 dose-escalation patients, hepatocellular carcinoma was present in approximately 20, melanoma in some 15, renal cell carcinoma in 9 and head and neck cancer in 9. The dose-escalation cohort was 80% to 90% male with a mean age of roughly 60 years, ranging from roughly 23 to 80. Patients were allowed to have had prior anti-PD-1, anti-PD-L1 or anti-CTLA-4 therapy, and more than 35% of the dose-escalation patients had been treated with checkpoint inhibitors. Partial responses were achieved by three dose-escalation patients, of whom one had hepatocellular carcinoma and two had cutaneous melanoma. The point of sequencing TCRbeta in the periphery was to test whether ivuxolimab changed TCR sequence diversity and drove clonal T-cell expansion. The monotherapy dose-escalation portion (N ≈ 56 patients) of the phase I ivuxolimab trial is reported in the paper.

Summary of the overall study and its limitations: In partial responders in the 0.1-3.0 mg/kg groups, normalized peripheral clonal expansion was found to be among the lowest, especially among CD8+ T cells. The antigen specificity of the clonally expanded peripheral T cells was not determined. Clonal expansion of both CD4+ and CD8+ blood T cells was observed from baseline to week 6 at doses 0.1 to 3.0 mg/kg. Low levels of normalized T-cell clonal expansion were also seen in some patients who did not respond. After ivuxolimab, expanded clones were on average more numerous among CD8+ T cells than among CD4+ T cells.

The trial excluded patients who had a history of autoimmune disease or were on systemic immunosuppression. Peripheral blood for TCR sequencing was drawn from every dose cohort at baseline, at cycle 4 day 1 and at cycle 7 day 1. Samples came from an open-label, multicenter, first-in-human phase I dose-escalation trial of ivuxolimab. Adults with locally advanced or metastatic head and neck squamous cell, hepatocellular, melanoma or renal cell carcinoma were enrolled in the trial. Before TCR sequencing, CD4+ and CD8+ T cells were separately sorted from peripheral blood. Genomic DNA was extracted from sorted cells for sequencing of the TCRbeta CDR3 region. TCRbeta CDR3 regions were sequenced using the immunoSEQ Assay. The table comes from immuneACCESS by way of TCRdb, which keeps in-frame sequences with V and J called. Part of the clones is missing from these tables; in studies checked, under half for an unresolved V gene and the rest for unknown reasons. This sample has fewer than 14,000 clones in its table, and 65% to 75% of those were observed once. Around 36% of the sample belongs to the ten largest clones.

As to this clone: It has no known antigen specificity. The input lacks base qualities; no much larger clone sits a single base away.

From the cysteine through the phenylalanine, the CDR3 covers 15 amino acids. Solely the CDR3 DNA is kept, with 45 bases framed from the first base. The germline V and J ends show losses of 4 bases and 8 bases respectively, and no gene match explains 9 bases of the junction. CDR1 and CDR2, per the germline V gene, are SGHRS and YFSETQ. This sequence uses TRBV5-1 and TRBJ2-1; the central 10 bases match TRBD1. The sequenced sample was CD4+ or CD8+ T cells sorted from blood, obtained in a trial of the OX40 agonist ivuxolimab. This sequence was found in an adult with an advanced solid tumor such as melanoma, head and neck, liver or kidney cancer. The nucleotides read TGCGCCAGCAGCCCTCGACAGGGGGCTATAGATGAGCAGTTCTTC. Its protein reads: CASSPRQGAIDEQFF. The full variable domain, with segments outside the CDR3 supplied by the reference TRBV5-1 and TRBJ2-1 proteins, appears as KAGVTQTPRYLIKTRGQQVTLSCSPISGHRSVSWYQQTPGQGLQFLFEYFSETQRNKGNFPGRFSGRQFSNSRSEMNVSTLELGDSALYLCASSPRQGAIDEQFFGPGTRLTVL.